One and the same sample provided the 30 T cell receptor beta chains below, sequenced in a study of blood T cell repertoires in COVID-19. Only in-frame clones appear in the TCRdb table, and some are missing; sequencing was by immunoSEQ multiplex PCR. The sample has 30,000 to 40,000 clones; 90% are singletons. The sequencing input was peripheral blood. Receptors originate from a man aged 55 to 70 with active or convalescent COVID-19.

This chain's CDR3 is CASSRPSGSMDTQYF. The CDR3 DNA reads TGTGCCAGCTCACGTCCTAGCGGGAGCATGGATACGCAGTATTTT. The chain is built from TRBV18 and TRBJ2-3, with 10 bases aligning to TRBD2. V lost 4 bases to trimming and J lost 6 bases; unmatched junction nucleotides: 7. CDR3 length equals 15 residues. CDR1 is KGHSH and CDR2 is LQKENI in the germline V gene.

This chain connects TRBV5-4 to TRBJ1-2; weak D call: TRBD1 (6 bases). The germline CDR1 and CDR2 sequences are SGHNT and YYREEE (reference sequence). CDR3 size: 12 residues. V lost 4 bases and J 10 bases, leaving 14 bases between the germline ends. For the CDR3, the DNA is TGTGCCAGCAGCGCGAACAGGGATATCTACACCTTC. Encoded protein: CASSANRDIYTF.

The chain joins TRBV28 to TRBJ1-2; 9 bases align to TRBD1. CDR1 and CDR2 (germline): MDHEN, SYDVKM. The junction had 17 bases not matched to a gene; V was cut back by 4 bases and J by 8 bases. This CDR3 spans 17 amino acids. The CDR3 protein is CASSSGTQGALKGGYTF. The CDR3 DNA reads as TGTGCCAGCAGTTCGGGGACACAGGGGGCATTAAAGGGAGGCTACACCTTC.

The genes are TRBV6-1 and TRBJ2-3, with 7 positions matching TRBD2. The germline gives CDR1 MNHNS, CDR2 SASEGT. V was clipped by 3 bases and J by 0 bases; unmatched bases: 3. This CDR3 spans 15 amino acids. The CDR3 loop is CASSDGGRSTDTQYF. Here the CDR3 DNA reads TGTGCCAGCAGTGATGGCGGGAGAAGCACAGATACGCAGTATTTT.

The V call is TRBV28, the J call TRBJ2-1; 12 bases are a match to TRBD1. This CDR3 has 13 residues. J was trimmed by 9 bases and V by 7 bases; bases with no gene match: 4. CDR1 is MDHEN and CDR2 is SYDVKM in the germline V gene. The CDR3 loop reads CASTGQGAGEQFF. In nucleotides, the CDR3 is TGTGCCAGCACGGGACAGGGGGCCGGTGAGCAGTTCTTC.

The V gene is TRBV7-2, the J gene TRBJ1-2; TRBD1 matches 8 bases. Trimming took 4 bases from V and 5 from J; bases not matched to a gene: 9. Germline CDR1 and CDR2: SGHTA and FQGNSA. This CDR3 has 15 residues. The CDR3 nucleotides are TGTGCCAGCAGCTCGGACAGGGTCGGGAGATATGGCTACACCTTC. Translated: CASSSDRVGRYGYTF.

This CDR3 is CASSPKTSSYEQYF. CDR3 nucleotides: TGTGCCAGTAGTCCGAAGACTAGCTCCTACGAGCAGTACTTC. The V call is TRBV19, the J call TRBJ2-7; TRBD2 is a possible D gene (6 bases). CDR3 length: 14 residues. V lost 5 bases, J lost 0 bases, and 11 bases lay in between. From germline, CDR1 is LNHDA and CDR2 SQIVND (reference sequence).

This clone was counted a single time. The chain combines TRBV27 with TRBJ2-2, with TRBD2 matching 7 bases. V trimming: 8 bases; J trimming: 0 bases; junction bases outside the gene matches: 0. Germline V gene sequence: CDR1 MNHEY, CDR2 SMNVEV (reference sequence). The CDR3 consists of 13 residues. The CDR3 coding sequence is TGTGCCAGCGGGACTACGAACACCGGGGAGCTGTTTTTT. Translated, it gives CASGTTNTGELFF.

The genes are TRBV5-1 and TRBJ2-7, with 10 bases identical to TRBD2. The CDR3 is 15 amino acids. Germline CDR1 SGHRS, CDR2 YFSETQ. The V and J ends lost 3 bases and 4 bases, in that order; junction bases with no gene match: 7. The CDR3 loop is CASSSGLAETYEQYF. The CDR3 DNA reads TGCGCCAGCAGCTCCGGACTAGCGGAGACGTACGAGCAGTACTTC.

The chain links TRBV18 to TRBJ1-1; 8 bases align to TRBD1. The CDR3 extends over 13 amino acids. Germline V CDR1 and CDR2: KGHSH, LQKENI. The ends lost 3 bases at V and 8 bases at J; junction bases unmatched: 5. The CDR3 is CASSPGTGLEAFF. As DNA, the CDR3 is TGTGCCAGCTCACCGGGGACAGGTCTAGAAGCTTTCTTT.

The chain carries TRBV6-5 and TRBJ2-3, with D perhaps TRBD1 (6 bases). Germline V gene sequence: CDR1 MNHEY, CDR2 SVGAGI. The CDR3 spans 15 residues. The V and J ends lost 5 bases and 2 bases respectively, with 14 bases between them. The CDR3 protein is CASSISTGLTDTQYF. DNA of the CDR3: TGTGCCAGCAGTATTTCGACAGGCCTCACAGATACGCAGTATTTT.

This chain uses TRBV19 with TRBJ2-7, with 7 positions matching TRBD1. The germline V gene has CDR1 LNHDA and CDR2 SQIVND (reference sequence). V shed 6 bases, J shed 1 base, and the junction held 9 bases outside the gene matches. This CDR3 is built from 15 residues. The CDR3 DNA is TGTGCCAGTAGACTAAGGGACAGCTTTTCCTACGAGCAGTACTTC. Protein: CASRLRDSFSYEQYF.

V and J are TRBV10-3 and TRBJ1-5, with 8 nucleotides matching TRBD1. Germline CDR1 is ENHRY and CDR2 is SYGVKD. V shed 3 bases, J shed 9 bases, and the junction held 10 bases outside the gene matches. The CDR3 is made up of 15 amino acids. The CDR3 is CAISESDRGIRPQHF. In DNA, the CDR3 is TGTGCCATCAGTGAATCCGACAGGGGTATAAGGCCCCAGCATTTT.

This clone was recorded once. The chain carries TRBV24-1 and TRBJ1-3; 8 nucleotides match TRBD1. The CDR3 totals 15 residues. Germline V gene lookup returns CDR1 KGHDR and CDR2 SFDVKD. After removal of 7 bases from V and 3 bases from J, the junction contained 7 bases not matched to a gene. The CDR3 region has the DNA TGTGCCACCAGAATAAGGACAGGGAATGGAAACACCATATATTTT. Protein: CATRIRTGNGNTIYF.

The chain joins TRBV10-1 to TRBJ2-3; D is possibly TRBD1 (5 bases). The germline CDR1 and CDR2 sequences are WNHNN and SYGVQD (reference sequence). Trimming cost V 3 bases and J 4 bases, with 14 bases left between them. There are 15 residues in the CDR3. The CDR3 is CASSDGGRVADTQYF. As DNA, the CDR3 is TGCGCCAGCAGTGACGGTGGCAGGGTGGCAGATACGCAGTATTTT.

The chain links TRBV28 to TRBJ2-3; 7 bases fit TRBD1. The CDR3 length is 20 residues. J gave up 2 bases and V 2 bases, and 19 bases lay outside the gene matches. Germline lookup yields CDR1 MDHEN and CDR2 SYDVKM. CDR3 sequence reads: CASSLRGPTGPTPPTDTQYF. Here the CDR3 DNA reads TGTGCCAGCAGTTTAAGAGGGCCGACAGGGCCCACCCCCCCCACAGATACGCAGTATTTT.

This chain joins TRBV7-8 and TRBJ2-5, with D hard to call. The V end was cut by 1 base, the J end by 4 bases, with 7 bases between. The CDR3 extends over 13 amino acids. Germline V gene sequence: CDR1 SGHVS, CDR2 FQNEAQ. This CDR3 reads CASSLGGRETQYF. In nucleotides, the CDR3 is TGTGCCAGCAGCTTAGGCGGAAGAGAGACCCAGTACTTC.

This chain joins TRBV13 and TRBJ2-7; tentative D call: TRBD2 (6 bases). Germline V gives CDR1 PRHDT, CDR2 FYEKMQ (reference sequence). Between the trimmed V and J ends, which lost 0 bases and 2 bases, there was a span of 8 bases. This CDR3 is 14 amino acids long. CDR3 residues: CASSLGGSPYEQYF. In nucleotides, the CDR3 is TGTGCCAGCAGCTTAGGCGGGAGCCCCTACGAGCAGTACTTC.

This clone was observed once. This chain joins TRBV28 and TRBJ2-3; possibly TRBD1 for D (7 bases). CDR3 length: 15 residues. Germline CDR1 and CDR2: MDHEN and SYDVKM. The germline V and J ends were trimmed by 2 bases and 6 bases, with 15 bases remaining between them. CDR3 bases: TGTGCCAGCAGTTTACCAGGGGGAGGTACGGATACGCAGTATTTT. Translating gives CASSLPGGGTDTQYF.

The chain links TRBV2 to TRBJ2-5, with D maybe TRBD1 (6 bases). The CDR3 is 15 residues long. The V gene's germline CDR1 is SNHLY and CDR2 FYNNEI. Trimming removed 7 bases from V and 0 bases from J, with 15 bases in between. DNA of the CDR3: TGTGCCAGCAAAAGGGACACCGTGTACCAAGAGACCCAGTACTTC. This sequence encodes CASKRDTVYQETQYF. Variable domain in full (rest from reference TRBV2 and TRBJ2-5): EPEVTQTPSHQVTQMGQEVILRCVPISNHLYFYWYRQILGQKVEFLVSFYNNEISEKSEIFDDQFSVERPDGSNFTLKIRSTKLEDSAMYFCASKRDTVYQETQYFGPGTRLLVL.

J is TRBJ2-5 and V is TRBV25-1; D is possibly TRBD1 (5 bases). From germline, CDR1 is MGHDK and CDR2 SYGVNS. This CDR3 spans 13 amino acids. The germline V and J ends were trimmed by 3 bases and 7 bases, with 12 bases remaining between them. The CDR3 DNA reads TGTGCCAGCAGTGACGGGCCAGGGTTGACCCAGTACTTC. Residues: CASSDGPGLTQYF. Combining the CDR3 with reference TRBV25-1 and TRBJ2-5 gives the whole variable domain EADIYQTPRYLVIGTGKKITLECSQTMGHDKMYWYQQDPGMELHLIHYSYGVNSTEKGDLSSESTVSRIRTEHFPLTLESARPSHTSQYLCASSDGPGLTQYFGPGTRLLVL.

The rearrangement joins TRBV5-1 to TRBJ1-1, with 10 bases lining up with TRBD1. Germline values: CDR1 SGHRS, CDR2 YFSETQ. CDR3 size: 14 residues. The J segment lost 4 bases and the V segment lost 5 bases, leaving 5 bases of the junction unmatched. CDR3 sequence reads: CASRGQGRGTEAFF. CDR3 nucleotide sequence: TGCGCCAGCAGGGGACAGGGGAGGGGCACTGAAGCTTTCTTT.

V gene TRBV7-2 combines with J gene TRBJ1-6; 7 nucleotides agree with TRBD1. Germline-derived CDR1 and CDR2 are SGHTA and FQGNSA. The CDR3 totals 14 residues. The junction had 1 base not matched to a gene; V was cut back by 2 bases and J by 6 bases. The CDR3 region is CASSLNRGNSPLHF. CDR3 bases: TGTGCCAGCAGCTTAAACAGGGGTAATTCACCCCTCCACTTT.

Concerning this clone itself: One end of the junction varies from germline; a read error may be responsible. The V gene is TRBV7-6, the J gene TRBJ2-7; TRBD2 matches 10 bases. CDR1 is SGHVS, CDR2 FNYEAQ, per germline. The CDR3 length is 15 residues. CDR3 in amino acids: CASSSFPSGSYEQYF. In nucleotides, the CDR3 is TGTGCCAGCAGTTCGTTTCCTAGCGGGAGTTACGAACAGTACTTC.

CDR3 in amino acids: CASSSPRTSAGETQYF. The CDR3 nucleotides read TGTGCCAGCAGCTCACCGCGGACTAGCGCAGGAGAGACCCAGTACTTC. V and J are TRBV7-2 and TRBJ2-5, with 9 bases that match TRBD2. Germline V gives CDR1 SGHTA, CDR2 FQGNSA. Germline trimming cut 4 bases from V and 4 bases from J; bases unmatched to any gene: 10. There are 16 residues in the CDR3.

The V and J genes are TRBV5-6 and TRBJ2-6; 8 nucleotides match TRBD1. Germline CDR1 reads SGHDT; CDR2 reads YYEEEE. This CDR3 is 17 amino acids long. With V trimmed by 0 bases and J by 0 bases, 2 bases remained unmatched. The CDR3 DNA follows: TGTGCCAGCAGCTTGGGCCAGGGGGCCTCTGGGGCCAACGTCCTGACTTTC. Protein: CASSLGQGASGANVLTF.

The rearrangement links TRBV18 to TRBJ1-1; D not certain. Germline V gene data show CDR1 as KGHSH and CDR2 as LQKENI. Trimming shortened V by 3 bases and J by 1 base, and 15 bases separated the two germline ends. The CDR3 runs to 16 residues. This chain's CDR3 is CASSPEVARTNTEAFF. The CDR3 nucleotides are TGTGCCAGCTCACCTGAGGTGGCCCGAACGAACACTGAAGCTTTCTTT.

The chain links TRBV9 to TRBJ2-1, with D possibly TRBD1 on 6 matching bases. Germline CDR1 and CDR2: SGDLS and YYNGEE. The ends were cut back, 0 bases at V and 7 bases at J, with 8 bases in the middle. CDR3 length: 13 amino acids. In DNA, the CDR3 is TGTGCCAGCAGCGTAGGGGACAAAAATGAGCAGTTCTTC. Translating it yields CASSVGDKNEQFF.

This clone showed up just once. This sequence joins TRBV7-8 and TRBJ2-5; D is possibly TRBD1 (5 bases). Trimming removed 5 bases from V and 3 bases from J, with 28 bases in between. The CDR3 has 19 amino acids. Germline CDR1 and CDR2: SGHVS and FQNEAQ. The CDR3 spells CASSPTYPDRNLLKETQYF. The CDR3 coding sequence is TGTGCCAGCAGCCCTACTTATCCCGACAGAAATCTCCTTAAAGAGACCCAGTACTTC.

This chain uses TRBV7-2 with TRBJ1-1, with D tentatively TRBD1 (6 bases). There are 15 residues in the CDR3. The germline V and J ends were trimmed by 4 bases and 3 bases, with 15 bases remaining between them. The V gene's germline CDR1 is SGHTA and CDR2 FQGNSA. CDR3: CASSSSTGWDTEAFF. The CDR3 DNA follows: TGTGCCAGCAGCTCTTCAACAGGGTGGGACACTGAAGCTTTCTTT.